This T cell receptor (beta chain) was retrieved from a study of long-term antiretroviral therapy in people with HIV. Study-wide points: Before ART, certain clones expanded, and these dominated the repertoire at all time points.

This was the immunoSEQ v3.0 assay at survey level. Assay used: immunoSEQ multiplex PCR; TCRdb lists only in-frame clones, some missing. Found here are around 25,000 clones, 88% of them singletons; the top ten hold 5.3%. Turning to this clone: Antigen: not known.

The source is a man aged 25 to 45 with HIV. The material was unsorted PBMCs, obtained almost 4.6 years after starting antiretroviral therapy.

The CDR3, as DNA: TGTGCCAGCAGCTTGGGTCTAGCGAACGGGGAGCTGTTTTTT. It codes for CASSLGLANGELFF. This rearrangement joins TRBV5-6 to TRBJ2-2, with D possibly being TRBD2 (6 bases). CDR3 length: 14 residues. V gave up 0 bases and J gave up 7 bases, with 10 bases separating them. The germline V gene encodes CDR1 SGHDT and CDR2 YYEEEE.